The sequence of this TCR beta chain was determined in a study of CD8+CD57+ T cells in acquired aplastic anemia. CDR3 length: 13 residues. Germline assignment: CDR1 SGHDT and CDR2 YYEEEE. Genomic DNA, serving as template, underwent TCR beta VDJ and CDR3 profiling. A single record per CDR3 protein comes from TCRdb applying MiXCR to the reads. The sample lists 150,000 to 200,000 distinct CDR3 sequences, about three fifths occurring once. This clonotype was seen a handful of times. Its cognate antigen is unknown. The junction does not match germline at one end; this may be a read error. Overall study results and limits: Patients and healthy controls showed no significant CD8+ Simpson's diversity difference.

Sequenced input: sorted CD4+, CD8+, or CD8+CD57+ T cells (not recorded which) from PBMCs. The sequence came from a human donor with severe aplastic anemia or a healthy control (not recorded which). J is TRBJ1-4 and V is TRBV5-6; D perhaps matches TRBD1 (5 bases). The CDR3, as DNA: TGTGCCAGCAGCTTGGCCGGGACGGAGCCCCCAAATTTT. Protein product: CASSLAGTEPPNF.